The 26 T cell receptor beta chains in this list originate from one sample, sequenced in a study of pediatric ulcerative colitis. The rectum was sampled with one to two pinch biopsies at colonoscopy. Assay used: immunoSEQ multiplex PCR; TCRdb lists only in-frame clones, some missing. The sample contains tens of thousands of clones, approximately 73% of which appear only once. The sequenced sample was gut tissue. The origin of the receptors is a boy aged 5-17 years with moderate ulcerative colitis.

This clone came up once. The chain employs TRBV5-8 and TRBJ1-1; D might be TRBD1 (5 bases). V dropped 3 bases and J dropped 5 bases, with 20 bases sitting between them. Germline V gene lookup returns CDR1 SGHTS and CDR2 YDEGEE. This CDR3 has 16 residues. CDR3 region: CASSYIPREGRTEAFF. The CDR3 nucleotides are TGTGCCAGCAGCTACATTCCCAGGGAGGGCCGAACTGAAGCTTTCTTT.

The genes are TRBV27 and TRBJ1-5; TRBD1 agrees at 8 bases. The CDR3 extends over 16 amino acids. Germline loops: CDR1 MNHEY, CDR2 SMNVEV (reference sequence). V trimming: 5 bases; J trimming: 2 bases; junction bases outside the gene matches: 8. CDR3 protein: CASSPLGTGRNQPQHF. CDR3 in DNA: TGTGCCAGCAGTCCCCTCGGGACAGGCCGCAATCAGCCCCAGCATTTT.

This clone was seen a single time. This chain uses TRBV9 with TRBJ1-4, with D maybe TRBD1 (6 bases). Per germline, CDR1 SGDLS and CDR2 YYNGEE. CDR3 length: 14 residues. Between the trimmed V and J ends, which lost 3 bases and 6 bases, there was a span of 12 bases. This chain's CDR3 is CASSARGQYEKLFF. The CDR3 coding sequence is TGTGCCAGCAGCGCCAGGGGCCAGTATGAAAAACTGTTTTTT.

About this clone itself: Other DNA sequences in this sample translate to the same CDR3. The rearrangement links TRBV5-6 to TRBJ1-2; D uncertain. V was cut by 1 base and J by 3 bases, with 1 base left in between. There are 11 residues in the CDR3. Germline V gene lookup returns CDR1 SGHDT and CDR2 YYEEEE. The CDR3: CASSLYYGYTF. CDR3 nucleotides: TGTGCCAGCAGCTTGTACTATGGCTACACCTTC.

The V gene is TRBV30, the J gene TRBJ2-1; TRBD2 matches at 10 bases. The length of the CDR3 is 17 residues. Germline V CDR1 and CDR2: GTSNPN, SVGIG (reference sequence). Trimming cost V 0 bases and J 0 bases; bases outside gene matches: 5. The CDR3 reads CAWSVSGRRYSYNEQFF. CDR3 bases: TGTGCCTGGAGTGTTAGCGGGAGGCGTTACTCCTACAATGAGCAGTTCTTC.

This clone was picked up a small number of times. CDR3 sequence: CASSYKQGVVETQYF. DNA of the CDR3: TGTGCCAGCAGTTACAAGCAAGGTGTGGTAGAGACCCAGTACTTC. The chain links TRBV6-6 to TRBJ2-5; D not resolved. V shed 2 bases and J shed 4 bases, with 14 bases lying between them. The CDR3 has 15 residues. From germline, CDR1 is MNHNY and CDR2 SVGAGI (reference sequence).

As to this clone: Other DNA sequences in this specimen translate into the identical CDR3. CDR3 in DNA: TGTGCCAGCAGCCAGCCGGGACAGGGCTCCTACGAGCAGTACTTC. As protein: CASSQPGQGSYEQYF. The chain is built from TRBV7-6 and TRBJ2-7, with 9 nucleotides matching TRBD1. V shed 5 bases and J 0 bases; nucleotides not matched to a gene: 5. The CDR3 runs 15 residues. Germline loops: CDR1 SGHVS, CDR2 FNYEAQ.

The genes are TRBV21-1 and TRBJ2-1. TRBV21-1 is assigned pseudogene status. This CDR3 contains 11 residues. The CDR3 DNA follows: TGTGCCAGCAGAGTCAACAATGAGCAGTTCTTC. This sequence encodes CASRVNNEQFF.

In its sample, this clone was seen a few times. The V gene is TRBV5-1, the J gene TRBJ1-4; D is possibly TRBD1 (5 bases). Germline CDR1 is SGHRS and CDR2 is YFSETQ. Deletions cut 3 bases from V and 5 bases from J, with 17 bases between. The CDR3 contains 16 residues. The CDR3 sequence is CASSSLPGDPNEKLFF. CDR3 DNA sequence: TGCGCCAGCAGCTCATTACCCGGGGACCCCAATGAAAAACTGTTTTTT.

The chain has TRBV4-1 and TRBJ1-5; no clear D gene. Germline values: CDR1 MGHRA, CDR2 YSYEKL. V gave up 0 bases and J gave up 6 bases, with 18 bases separating them. The CDR3 extends over 17 amino acids. This CDR3 is CASSQDFPTGRGQPQHF. Written as DNA, the CDR3 is TGCGCCAGCAGCCAAGACTTCCCAACCGGGCGGGGTCAGCCCCAGCATTTT.

This clone was detected only once. The chain links TRBV7-9 to TRBJ2-3; 12 bases are shared with TRBD2. J lost 3 bases, V lost 1 base, and 2 bases had no gene match. CDR1 is SEHNR and CDR2 is FQNEAQ in the germline V gene (reference sequence). The CDR3 consists of 16 residues. The CDR3 is CASSLGLAGVTDTQYF. CDR3 nucleotides: TGTGCCAGCAGCTTAGGACTAGCGGGAGTAACAGATACGCAGTATTTT.

The genes are TRBV11-2 and TRBJ1-2; TRBD1 matches at 8 bases. The CDR3 is 15 residues long. Germline CDR1 is SGHAT and CDR2 is FQNNGV. The V and J ends lost 4 bases and 4 bases, in that order; junction bases with no gene match: 8. The CDR3 sequence is CASSSIRTGSYGYTF. The CDR3 nucleotides read TGTGCCAGCAGCTCCATCCGGACAGGGAGCTATGGCTACACCTTC.

The chain couples TRBV30 to TRBJ2-3; 9 bases fit TRBD2. V was clipped by 4 bases and J by 4 bases; unmatched bases: 3. CDR1 is GTSNPN, CDR2 SVGIG, per germline (reference sequence). CDR3 length: 13 residues. CDR3 residues: CAWKLAGADTQYF. The DNA for the CDR3 is TGTGCCTGGAAATTAGCGGGGGCAGATACGCAGTATTTT.

The V gene is TRBV5-5, the J gene TRBJ2-5, with D possibly TRBD2 on 6 matching bases. There are 16 residues in the CDR3. Germline V gene sequence: CDR1 SGHKS, CDR2 YYEKEE (reference sequence). Trimming removed 4 bases at V and 2 bases at J, with 18 bases between. Written as DNA, the CDR3 is TGTGCCAGCAGCGGGATCGCCGGGGGAGGACAAGAGACCCAGTACTTC. This codes for CASSGIAGGGQETQYF.

The V call is TRBV6-5, the J call TRBJ2-7; no definite D call. The CDR3 has 12 residues. Trimming pared 6 bases from V and 3 bases from J, leaving 9 bases between. Germline CDR1 MNHEY, CDR2 SVGAGI. The DNA for the CDR3 is TGTGCCAGCAGGAGGATGGACTACGAGCAGTACTTC. Translation gives CASRRMDYEQYF.

The chain uses TRBV7-2 and TRBJ1-6; D is unresolved. Germline values: CDR1 SGHTA, CDR2 FQGNSA. V was shortened by 5 bases and J by 8 bases, with 13 bases between the two germline ends. This CDR3 comprises 14 residues. CDR3 protein: CASSAGPRDSPLHF. The CDR3 region has the DNA TGTGCCAGCAGCGCCGGACCGCGGGATTCACCCCTCCACTTT.

The chain recombines TRBV27 with TRBJ1-2; D gene unclear. Trimming took 5 bases from V and 4 from J, leaving 14 bases between them. Looked up from germline, CDR1 is MNHEY and CDR2 is SMNVEV (reference sequence). CDR3 length: 14 residues. The CDR3 spells CASSPTDGFYGYTF. The CDR3 DNA follows: TGTGCCAGCAGTCCTACCGACGGTTTCTATGGCTACACCTTC.

The chain is built from TRBV27 and TRBJ1-4; 7 nucleotides agree with TRBD1. The V gene's germline CDR1 is MNHEY and CDR2 SMNVEV (reference sequence). The ends lost 11 bases at V and 4 bases at J; junction bases unmatched: 10. The CDR3 runs to 14 residues. The DNA of the CDR3 is TGTGCCGTACGGGACAGAAATATTAATGAAAAACTGTTTTTT. It translates to CAVRDRNINEKLFF.

This clone came up once. The V and J genes are TRBV7-7 and TRBJ2-1; 8 positions match TRBD2. Germline loops: CDR1 SSHAT, CDR2 FNYEAQ (reference sequence). The CDR3 contains 11 residues. CDR3 in amino acids: CASGTYNEQFF. The CDR3 DNA is TGTGCTAGCGGGACCTACAATGAGCAGTTCTTC.

CDR3 region: CASSKASSTDQPQHF. The CDR3 DNA follows: TGTGCCAGCAGCAAAGCGAGTTCAACGGATCAGCCCCAGCATTTT. The chain carries TRBV21-1 and TRBJ1-5. TRBV21-1 is reported as a pseudogene. The CDR3 sequence is 15 residues long.

The chain employs TRBV11-2 and TRBJ2-3; 9 bases line up with TRBD2. The CDR3 is 15 residues long. CDR1 is SGHAT and CDR2 is FQNNGV in the germline V gene. Trimming took 4 bases from V and 4 from J; bases not matched to a gene: 6. Here the CDR3 reads CASSSRGGGADTQYF. The CDR3 nucleotides are TGTGCCAGCAGCTCGCGGGGGGGAGGCGCAGATACGCAGTATTTT.

This clone has just a few counts. The same CDR3 also results from other DNA sequences found in this sample. The chain couples TRBV5-8 to TRBJ2-7, with D unclear. The germline V gene has CDR1 SGHTS and CDR2 YDEGEE. This CDR3 comprises 11 residues. V was cut by 1 base and J by 4 bases, with 3 bases left in between. The CDR3 bases are TGTGCCAGCAGCTTGAGGTACGAGCAGTACTTC. Residues: CASSLRYEQYF.

The chain recombines TRBV7-9 with TRBJ1-3; D is undetermined. V was shortened by 6 bases and J by 4 bases, with 16 bases between the two germline ends. CDR1 is SEHNR, CDR2 FQNEAQ, per germline (reference sequence). The CDR3 extends over 15 amino acids. The CDR3 sequence is CASSYILGVGNTIYF. CDR3 nucleotides: TGTGCCAGCAGTTACATCCTCGGGGTCGGAAACACCATATATTTT. Full variable domain (missing parts from reference TRBV7-9 and TRBJ1-3): DTGVSQNPRHKITKRGQNVTFRCDPISEHNRLYWYRQTLGQGPEFLTYFQNEAQLEKSRLLSDRFSAERPKGSFSTLEIQRTEQGDSAMYLCASSYILGVGNTIYFGEGSWLTVV.

This chain links TRBV28 with TRBJ2-7; possible D gene TRBD2, 5 bases. In germline, CDR1 is MDHEN, CDR2 SYDVKM. Trimming cost V 5 bases and J 1 base, with 15 bases left between them. The CDR3 consists of 15 residues. The CDR3 region is CASSPVLARSYEQYF. The DNA for the CDR3 is TGTGCCAGCAGTCCCGTTTTAGCGCGATCCTACGAGCAGTACTTC.

This chain uses TRBV9 with TRBJ2-1; 7 bases are shared with TRBD1. V dropped 0 bases and J dropped 9; count of bases not matched to a gene: 3. The length of the CDR3 is 13 residues. The germline CDR1 and CDR2 sequences are SGDLS and YYNGEE. CDR3 coding DNA: TGTGCCAGCAGCGTAGGACAGGGAATTGAGCAGTTCTTC. It yields the protein CASSVGQGIEQFF.

The table lists this clone with a few counts. The chain is built from TRBV27 and TRBJ1-6, with 7 bases identical to TRBD1. Trimming at V came to 3 bases and at J to 11 bases, leaving 16 bases not matched to a gene. CDR1 is MNHEY and CDR2 is SMNVEV in the germline V gene (reference sequence). The CDR3 loop spans 17 amino acids. CDR3 sequence: CASSFTGRGTGEAPLHF. The CDR3 region has the DNA TGTGCCAGCAGTTTCACGGGCCGAGGAACAGGGGAGGCACCCCTCCACTTT.